This entry lists 28 T cell receptor beta chains sequenced from one sample in a study of cytotoxic CD8 clonotypes in ibrutinib-treated CLL. Generated by immunoSEQ multiplex PCR, the TCRdb table keeps only in-frame clones and is missing some. The table records around 330,000 clones, roughly 70% of them present only once. Sequenced material: PBMCs, taken after 36 months of ibrutinib treatment. The source is a human donor with chronic lymphocytic leukemia.

This chain joins TRBV29-1 and TRBJ1-1; D is uncertain. V was clipped by 4 bases and J by 6 bases, with 6 bases between them. The CDR3 is 10 residues long. Germline V CDR1 and CDR2: SQVTM, ANQGSEA. The CDR3 DNA sequence: TGCAGCGTTGTGGAGGCTGAAGCTTTCTTT. Its translation is CSVVEAEAFF.

This sequence joins TRBV20-1 and TRBJ2-7; no clear D gene. V shed 6 bases and J shed 5 bases, with 8 bases lying between them. Germline values: CDR1 DFQATT, CDR2 SNEGSKA (reference sequence). CDR3 size: 10 residues. The CDR3 spells CSAGSHEQYF. The DNA for the CDR3 is TGCAGTGCCGGATCGCACGAGCAGTACTTC.

The rearrangement joins TRBV25-1 to TRBJ2-2; 7 bases map to TRBD1. CDR1 and CDR2 from the germline V gene are MGHDK and SYGVNS. The CDR3 totals 15 residues. Trimming removed 3 bases from V and 3 bases from J; junction bases left unmatched: 4. Written as DNA, the CDR3 is TGTGCCAGCAGTGACCGGGACAGACACACCGGGGAGCTGTTTTTT. It specifies CASSDRDRHTGELFF. Supplemented by reference TRBV25-1 and TRBJ2-2, the full variable domain reads EADIYQTPRYLVIGTGKKITLECSQTMGHDKMYWYQQDPGMELHLIHYSYGVNSTEKGDLSSESTVSRIRTEHFPLTLESARPSHTSQYLCASSDRDRHTGELFFGEGSRLTVL.

The chain is built from TRBV18 and TRBJ1-1; the match to TRBD1 covers 8 bases. This CDR3 region has 13 residues. The V and J ends lost 8 bases and 2 bases, in that order; junction bases with no gene match: 4. CDR1 and CDR2 (germline): KGHSH, LQKENI. The CDR3 DNA sequence: TGTGCCAGCATCGACAGGGGAAACACTGAAGCTTTCTTT. It yields the protein CASIDRGNTEAFF.

A single count supports this clone. This chain uses TRBV9 with TRBJ2-1; no clear D. V lost 0 bases and J lost 7, with 8 bases in between. The CDR3 consists of 13 residues. Germline V gene lookup returns CDR1 SGDLS and CDR2 YYNGEE. For the CDR3, the DNA is TGTGCCAGCAGCGTAGCCCCCGAGAATGAGCAGTTCTTC. This codes for CASSVAPENEQFF.

J is TRBJ2-3 and V is TRBV10-3; 11 nucleotides line up with TRBD2. Germline-derived CDR1 and CDR2 are ENHRY and SYGVKD. V shed 0 bases, J shed 3 bases, and the junction held 5 bases outside the gene matches. The CDR3 runs to 17 residues. The CDR3 loop reads CAISESRLAGGTDTQYF. Here the CDR3 DNA reads TGTGCCATCAGTGAGTCGCGCCTAGCGGGAGGAACAGATACGCAGTATTTT.

In this sample, this clone turned up a few times. This CDR3 reads CASMPRQLNTGELFF. The CDR3 DNA follows: TGCGCCAGCATGCCGCGCCAGTTGAACACCGGGGAGCTGTTTTTT. V and J are TRBV4-1 and TRBJ2-2; D is unclear. The CDR3 has 15 amino acids. The V end lost 7 bases, the J end lost 1 base, and 13 bases lay between the germline ends. Germline CDR1 reads MGHRA; CDR2 reads YSYEKL.

V usage is TRBV18 and J usage is TRBJ1-2; D not certain. The CDR3 runs to 13 residues. Trimming stripped 5 bases from V and 4 bases from J, with 11 bases between. Per the germline V gene, CDR1 is KGHSH and CDR2 is LQKENI. This chain's CDR3 is CASSSPTVYGYTF. CDR3 nucleotides: TGTGCCAGCTCATCCCCGACGGTCTATGGCTACACCTTC.

The V and J genes are TRBV7-2 and TRBJ1-1; the D gene is possibly TRBD1 (5 bases). V dropped 3 bases and J dropped 1 base, with 15 bases sitting between them. Germline V CDR1 and CDR2: SGHTA, FQGNSA. The length of the CDR3 is 16 residues. The CDR3 DNA reads as TGTGCCAGCAGCTTTTTGGGGGGATTACAGAACACTGAAGCTTTCTTT. Translation gives CASSFLGGLQNTEAFF.

The chain employs TRBV2 and TRBJ1-4, with 7 bases fitting TRBD1. CDR3 size: 14 residues. CDR1 is SNHLY, CDR2 FYNNEI, per germline. Trimming cost V 7 bases and J 3 bases; bases outside gene matches: 5. CDR3 region: CASTQGEANEKLFF. CDR3 DNA sequence: TGTGCCAGCACTCAGGGGGAGGCTAATGAAAAACTGTTTTTT.

The chain uses TRBV5-6 and TRBJ1-1, with D hard to call. Germline lookup yields CDR1 SGHDT and CDR2 YYEEEE. The V and J ends lost 0 bases and 11 bases respectively, with 17 bases between them. There are 14 residues in the CDR3. The CDR3: CASSLDRTPLNAFF. CDR3 DNA sequence: TGTGCCAGCAGCTTGGACCGAACCCCCCTGAATGCTTTCTTT.

The CDR3 loop is CASSDGTGSNQPQHF. The CDR3 region has the DNA TGTGCCAGCAGTGACGGGACCGGGAGCAATCAGCCCCAGCATTTT. The J gene is TRBJ1-5, the V gene TRBV2, with D perhaps matching TRBD1 (5 bases). V was pared by 3 bases and J by 1 base, with 10 bases between. Germline V gene lookup returns CDR1 SNHLY and CDR2 FYNNEI. The CDR3 length is 15 residues.

The V gene is TRBV5-1, the J gene TRBJ2-7; tentatively, D is TRBD1 (5 bases). Trimming took off 1 base at V and 3 bases at J, with 14 bases between the two ends. Germline assignment: CDR1 SGHRS and CDR2 YFSETQ. The CDR3 has 15 residues. The CDR3 DNA reads TGCGCCAGCAGCTTGACTCAGGGTCGGGTCTACGAGCAGTACTTC. Translating gives CASSLTQGRVYEQYF.

The chain joins TRBV5-4 to TRBJ2-7; D tentatively reads TRBD1 or TRBD2 (5 bases each). The CDR3 is 14 amino acids. V was pared by 2 bases and J by 4 bases, with 13 bases between. Germline values: CDR1 SGHNT, CDR2 YYREEE (reference sequence). CDR3 in DNA: TGTGCCAGCAGCTTCCGGGGCCCCTTGTACGAGCAGTACTTC. Its protein is CASSFRGPLYEQYF.

This CDR3 reads CASSLVAGGTQYF. The CDR3 region has the DNA TGTGCCAGCAGCTTAGTAGCGGGGGGGACCCAGTACTTC. The chain combines TRBV7-6 with TRBJ2-5; 10 nucleotides agree with TRBD2. The CDR3 extends over 13 amino acids. Germline trimming cut 1 base from V and 7 bases from J; bases unmatched to any gene: 0. CDR1 and CDR2 (germline): SGHVS, FNYEAQ.

The chain employs TRBV29-1 and TRBJ2-5, with D unclear. V dropped 3 bases and J dropped 4 bases, with 12 bases sitting between them. Per the germline V gene, CDR1 is SQVTM and CDR2 is ANQGSEA. The CDR3 contains 13 residues. The CDR3 coding sequence is TGCAGCGTTGAGGTAGGCTCTTCAGAGACCCAGTACTTC. Its protein product is CSVEVGSSETQYF.

J is TRBJ1-1 and V is TRBV27; D not certain. The CDR3 has 14 amino acids. The germline V gene has CDR1 MNHEY and CDR2 SMNVEV (reference sequence). V dropped 5 bases and J dropped 1 base, with 11 bases sitting between them. The DNA of the CDR3 is TGTGCCAGCAGTGATGGGTACTCGAACACTGAAGCTTTCTTT. This sequence encodes CASSDGYSNTEAFF.

V and J are TRBV11-2 and TRBJ1-6, with D tentatively TRBD1 (5 bases). The CDR3 consists of 15 residues. The V gene's germline CDR1 is SGHAT and CDR2 FQNNGV. V gave up 5 bases and J gave up 4 bases, with 12 bases separating them. In nucleotides, the CDR3 is TGTGCCAGCAGCCCAGGGTTCTGGTATAATTCACCCCTCCACTTT. Translation gives CASSPGFWYNSPLHF. Complete variable domain (other parts from reference TRBV11-2 and TRBJ1-6): EAGVAQSPRYKIIEKRQSVAFWCNPISGHATLYWYQQILGQGPKLLIQFQNNGVVDDSQLPKDRFSAERLKGVDSTLKIQPAKLEDSAVYLCASSPGFWYNSPLHFGNGTRLTVT.

The chain uses TRBV2 and TRBJ2-3; 9 nucleotides line up with TRBD2. CDR3 length: 13 residues. V shed 6 bases, J shed 5 bases, and the junction held 3 bases outside the gene matches. The germline V gene encodes CDR1 SNHLY and CDR2 FYNNEI. As DNA, the CDR3 is TGTGCCAGCAGGGCGGGGGGGCGAGATACGCAGTATTTT. This codes for CASRAGGRDTQYF.

J is TRBJ2-1 and V is TRBV9, with D tentatively TRBD2 (5 bases). The germline gives CDR1 SGDLS, CDR2 YYNGEE. The CDR3 is made up of 15 amino acids. Trimming cost V 6 bases and J 0 bases, with 13 bases left between them. The CDR3 reads CASTRDQSSYNEQFF. CDR3 sequence (DNA): TGTGCCAGCACCCGGGATCAAAGCTCCTACAATGAGCAGTTCTTC.

J is TRBJ2-2 and V is TRBV29-1; TRBD1 aligns across 8 bases. The ends lost 5 bases at V and 1 base at J; junction bases unmatched: 9. This CDR3 is built from 16 residues. The germline gives CDR1 SQVTM, CDR2 ANQGSEA. The CDR3 DNA sequence: TGCAGCGTTAGAACCCCGGACAGGGTGAACACCGGGGAGCTGTTTTTT. Its protein is CSVRTPDRVNTGELFF.

The chain recombines TRBV7-2 with TRBJ1-2; D is uncertain. Germline V gene lookup returns CDR1 SGHTA and CDR2 FQGNSA. This CDR3 is built from 14 residues. The V end was cut by 3 bases, the J end by 8 bases, with 16 bases between. For the CDR3, the DNA is TGTGCCAGCAGCTTTAATAGGGAAATCGGGGGCTACACCTTC. It translates to CASSFNREIGGYTF.

The chain carries TRBV4-3 and TRBJ2-7, with D unresolved. CDR3 length: 14 amino acids. The ends were cut back, 0 bases at V and 5 bases at J, with 11 bases in the middle. CDR1 and CDR2 (germline): LGHNA, YSLEER. The CDR3 sequence is CASSQDFPPDEQYF. CDR3 DNA sequence: TGCGCCAGCAGCCAAGATTTCCCGCCCGACGAGCAGTACTTC.

This rearrangement joins TRBV11-2 to TRBJ2-7, with D possibly being TRBD2 (6 bases). Germline CDR1 reads SGHAT; CDR2 reads FQNNGV. The CDR3 loop spans 13 amino acids. With 5 bases removed from V and 3 bases from J, the gap between germline ends came to 11 bases. CDR3 nucleotides: TGTGCCAGCAGCCGGGACTCAGTCTACGAGCAGTACTTC. Protein sequence: CASSRDSVYEQYF. Full variable domain (outside the CDR3, taken from reference TRBV11-2 and TRBJ2-7): EAGVAQSPRYKIIEKRQSVAFWCNPISGHATLYWYQQILGQGPKLLIQFQNNGVVDDSQLPKDRFSAERLKGVDSTLKIQPAKLEDSAVYLCASSRDSVYEQYFGPGTRLTVT.

The table lists this clone with a few counts. V and J are TRBV7-9 and TRBJ1-1, with D uncertain. CDR1 SEHNR and CDR2 FQNEAQ come from the germline V gene (reference sequence). This CDR3 comprises 15 residues. V was trimmed by 10 bases and J by 1 base, leaving 19 bases between them. CDR3 in DNA: TGTGCCATCCGACTGGAACCATTCAAGAACACTGAAGCTTTCTTT. The encoded protein is CAIRLEPFKNTEAFF.

This clone has only a few counts. The rearrangement joins TRBV27 to TRBJ2-2; D is unclear. Germline V CDR1 and CDR2: MNHEY, SMNVEV (reference sequence). V was shortened by 2 bases and J by 8 bases, with 15 bases between the two germline ends. The CDR3 covers 15 residues. The CDR3 region is CASSLTRISPGELFF. The CDR3, as DNA: TGTGCCAGCAGTTTAACACGAATTAGTCCGGGGGAGCTGTTTTTT.

The V gene is TRBV4-1, the J gene TRBJ1-5; 7 bases fit TRBD1. Germline-derived CDR1 and CDR2 are MGHRA and YSYEKL. There are 18 residues in the CDR3. V lost 0 bases and J lost 1; bases outside the gene matches: 9. This CDR3 reads CASSQEWSGTASNQPQHF. The CDR3 nucleotides are TGCGCCAGCAGCCAAGAATGGAGCGGGACAGCAAGCAATCAGCCCCAGCATTTT.

This CDR3 is CASSFPDSHTQYF. In DNA, the CDR3 is TGTGCCAGCAGCTTTCCGGACAGCCATACGCAGTATTTT. This rearrangement joins TRBV5-4 to TRBJ2-3, with D tentatively TRBD1 (6 bases). Germline CDR1 and CDR2: SGHNT and YYREEE (reference sequence). The CDR3 length is 13 residues. Trimming cost V 2 bases and J 7 bases, with 11 bases left between them.